The subject of this entry is one T cell receptor beta chain. The target antigen is unknown. This record belongs to a study of glioma-infiltrating T cells. Study-level results: Gliomas, especially low-grade, showed above-expected tissue-blood divergence; non-neoplastic patients showed below.

Germline trimming cut 0 bases from V and 5 bases from J; bases unmatched to any gene: 7. The CDR3 totals 16 residues. The germline V gene encodes CDR1 SGHTS and CDR2 YDEGEE. The iRepertoire nested amplicon-rescue multiplex PCR amplified TCR alpha and beta CDR3s from RNA. One-step reverse transcription and amplification started from approximately 100-400 ng of tissue mRNA or PBMC total RNA. One entry per CDR3 protein, called by TCRdb with MiXCR from the multiplex PCR reads. The table has approximately 110,000 distinct CDR3 sequences, roughly 24% seen once. The receptor was isolated from a human donor with low-grade glioma or glioblastoma, undergoing nonglioma brain surgery, or in good health (not recorded which). The sample was glioma tissue, nonneoplastic brain tissue, or PBMCs (not recorded which). The genes are TRBV5-8 and TRBJ2-5; 10 bases match TRBD1. CDR3 coding DNA: TGTGCCAGCAGCTTGGGGGACAGGGGCGAAGGGGAGACCCAGTACTTC. Its translation: CASSLGDRGEGETQYF.